This TCR beta chain was documented in a study of T-cell reconstitution after alpha-beta-depleted transplantation in children. General observations from the study: Two months or so post-transplant, alpha-beta T cells reportedly derived from several hundred expanded graft clones. After transplant, high TCRbeta diversity at day 60 in some patients arose from surviving recipient T cells and thymic progenitors. T-cell counts and diversity at one year post-transplant came mainly from newly produced T cells.

Between the trimmed V and J ends, which lost 4 bases and 3 bases, there was a span of 12 bases. The CDR3 has 14 residues. The germline V gene has CDR1 MDHEN and CDR2 SYDVKM. This clonotype has a count of ten or more. Its antigen is unidentified. Preparation of the TCRbeta library was carried out with unique molecular identifiers. TCRdb redid the calling of the PCR reads with MiXCR, one entry per CDR3 protein. The sample contains about 200,000 distinct CDR3 sequences, about 6% of which appear only once. This TCR was sampled from a girl under two years old with combined immunodeficiency, due to receive a stem cell transplant. The sequences come from PBMCs, collected before TCRalphabeta/CD19-depleted stem cell transplant. The V and J genes are TRBV28 and TRBJ1-2; the D is unclear. CDR3 sequence (DNA): TGTGCCAGCAGTTCCCTGGACCGATACTATGGCTACACCTTC. Translating gives CASSSLDRYYGYTF.